This T cell receptor beta chain was identified in a study of shared clonotypes between healthy human individuals. The CDR3 loop spans 14 amino acids. Looked up from germline, CDR1 is SQVTM and CDR2 is ANQGSEA. V trimming: 4 bases; J trimming: 5 bases; junction bases outside the gene matches: 7. In the naive CD8 group, cells lacked CD45RO and were positively selected for CCR7, so terminally differentiated effector memory CD45RA+ cells were left out. All of the donors resided in Nashville, Tennessee, and each was a Caucasian adult. Deep was the level used in running the assay. TCRdb's table, derived via immunoSEQ multiplex PCR, lists solely in-frame clones and lacks some. The table includes hundreds of thousands of clones, around 92% detected once.

The chain recombines TRBV29-1 with TRBJ2-7; 11 bases agree with TRBD1. This TCR derives from a young man in good health. The sample was naive CD8+ T cells sorted from blood. The CDR3 is CSVGRTGGKHEQYF. As DNA, the CDR3 is TGCAGCGTTGGTCGGACAGGGGGCAAACACGAGCAGTACTTC.